The 12 T cell receptor beta chains reported below all come from one sample, sequenced in a study of T cells in Graves' hyperthyroidism and ophthalmopathy. What was amplified from RNA transcripts were TCR beta CDR3 regions. Researchers ran a first-round RT-PCR on the TCR CDR3 using the HTBI primer set. TCRdb passed the multiplex PCR reads through MiXCR, listing each CDR3 protein once. The profile shows roughly 360,000 distinct CDR3 sequences, roughly 14% of them singletons. The sample comprised blood. These receptors were taken from a man aged 25-45 years with Graves' hyperthyroidism that later progressed to Graves' ophthalmopathy.

This clonotype was seen ten or more times. This chain's CDR3 is CSARGSGSPLHF. The DNA for the CDR3 is TGCAGTGCTAGGGGAAGTGGATCACCCCTCCACTTT. The V and J genes are TRBV20-1 and TRBJ1-6; D remains ambiguous. Germline CDR1 and CDR2: DFQATT and SNEGSKA (reference sequence). This CDR3 comprises 12 residues. Trimming left V 3 bases short and J 10 bases short, with 10 bases between.

This clonotype has at least ten counts. Here the CDR3 DNA reads TGTGCCAGCAGTTTCAGGCCCACCGGGGAGCTGTTTTTT. Protein product: CASSFRPTGELFF. The genes are TRBV12-3 or TRBV12-4 and TRBJ2-2; D not resolved. The germline V and J ends were trimmed by 3 bases and 4 bases, with 6 bases remaining between them. The CDR3 is made up of 13 amino acids.

This chain uses TRBV4-1 with TRBJ1-2, with D hard to call. CDR1 MGHRA and CDR2 YSYEKL come from the germline V gene. The V and J ends lost 2 bases and 0 bases respectively, with 7 bases between them. This CDR3 has 14 amino acids. The CDR3 loop is CASSQFGSNYGYTF. CDR3 nucleotide sequence: TGCGCCAGCAGCCAATTTGGCTCTAACTATGGCTACACCTTC.

V gene TRBV19 combines with J gene TRBJ1-5; 9 bases line up with TRBD1. Germline CDR1 is LNHDA and CDR2 is SQIVND (reference sequence). The CDR3 totals 15 residues. The trim removed 9 bases at V and 6 bases at J, leaving 12 bases unmatched. The CDR3 is CASKSGTGWIQPQHF. The CDR3, as DNA: TGTGCCAGCAAATCCGGGACAGGGTGGATTCAGCCCCAGCATTTT.

The chain joins TRBV5-4 to TRBJ1-6; D uncertain. The CDR3 sequence is 16 residues long. Germline values: CDR1 SGHNT, CDR2 YYREEE (reference sequence). V was shortened by 4 bases and J by 7 bases, with 18 bases between the two germline ends. CDR3 region: CASSVVAGQVNSPLHF. The CDR3 nucleotides are TGTGCCAGCAGCGTTGTTGCCGGGCAAGTGAATTCACCCCTCCACTTT.

This clonotype was recorded at least ten times. The chain combines TRBV24-1 with TRBJ2-5; the D gene could be TRBD1 or TRBD2 (5 bases each). The V end lost 3 bases, the J end lost 2 bases, and 9 bases lay between the germline ends. The CDR3 has 14 amino acids. CDR1 KGHDR and CDR2 SFDVKD come from the germline V gene. This CDR3 reads CATSDGGEQETQYF. DNA of the CDR3: TGTGCCACCAGTGATGGGGGAGAGCAAGAGACCCAGTACTTC.

Many counts were recorded for this clonotype. This chain uses TRBV6-1 with TRBJ2-2, with 11 nucleotides matching TRBD1. The CDR3 loop spans 18 amino acids. V was clipped by 3 bases and J by 7 bases; unmatched bases: 13. CDR1 MNHNS and CDR2 SASEGT come from the germline V gene. CDR3 protein: CASSEFGQGAFTHGELFF. The CDR3, as DNA: TGTGCCAGCAGTGAGTTCGGACAGGGGGCTTTTACGCACGGGGAGCTGTTTTTT.

V and J are TRBV30 and TRBJ1-5; D unresolved. V shed 2 bases and J shed 5 bases, with 10 bases lying between them. CDR1 is GTSNPN and CDR2 is SVGIG in the germline V gene (reference sequence). CDR3 length: 13 amino acids. CDR3 DNA: TGTGCCTGGAGTAAGGAAAGGGATCAGCCCCAGCATTTT. Amino acid sequence: CAWSKERDQPQHF.

This clonotype occurred many times. The V gene is TRBV12-3 or TRBV12-4, the J gene TRBJ1-5; D remains ambiguous. V lost 3 bases and J lost 7, with 10 bases in between. This CDR3 comprises 13 residues. The CDR3 coding sequence is TGTGCCAGCAGTTTGACGAATACCCAGCCCCAGCATTTT. Encoded protein: CASSLTNTQPQHF.

The CDR3 loop reads CASSVVQDSTYNEQFF. CDR3 nucleotide sequence: TGTGCCAGCAGCGTAGTTCAGGATAGCACCTACAATGAGCAGTTCTTC. V and J are TRBV9 and TRBJ2-1; D remains unclear. The CDR3 is made up of 16 amino acids. The germline V gene encodes CDR1 SGDLS and CDR2 YYNGEE. Trimming cost V 0 bases and J 2 bases, with 12 bases left between them.

This clonotype turned up a few times. The V gene is TRBV12-5, the J gene TRBJ2-7, with TRBD2 as a possible D gene (5 bases). Germline V gene data show CDR1 as LGHNT and CDR2 as FRNRAP. V was trimmed by 3 bases and J by 3 bases, leaving 15 bases between them. The CDR3 contains 15 residues. CDR3 coding DNA: TGTGCTAGTGGTTTCGGTACGGGGAAATACTACGAGCAGTACTTC. The encoded protein is CASGFGTGKYYEQYF. Complete variable domain (other parts from reference TRBV12-5 and TRBJ2-7): DARVTQTPRHKVTEMGQEVTMRCQPILGHNTVFWYRQTMMQGLELLAYFRNRAPLDDSGMPKDRFSAEMPDATLATLKIQPSEPRDSAVYFCASGFGTGKYYEQYFGPGTRLTVT.

As to this clonotype: One base away lies a much larger clone, so this may be a sequencing read error. The rearrangement joins TRBV10-3 to TRBJ2-3; D is uncertain. CDR1 and CDR2 from the germline V gene are ENHRY and SYGVKD. The CDR3 spans 13 residues. In nucleotides, the CDR3 is TGTGCCAGCAGTGAAACGGTTAGAGATGCGCAGTATTTT. It encodes CASSETVRDAQYF.